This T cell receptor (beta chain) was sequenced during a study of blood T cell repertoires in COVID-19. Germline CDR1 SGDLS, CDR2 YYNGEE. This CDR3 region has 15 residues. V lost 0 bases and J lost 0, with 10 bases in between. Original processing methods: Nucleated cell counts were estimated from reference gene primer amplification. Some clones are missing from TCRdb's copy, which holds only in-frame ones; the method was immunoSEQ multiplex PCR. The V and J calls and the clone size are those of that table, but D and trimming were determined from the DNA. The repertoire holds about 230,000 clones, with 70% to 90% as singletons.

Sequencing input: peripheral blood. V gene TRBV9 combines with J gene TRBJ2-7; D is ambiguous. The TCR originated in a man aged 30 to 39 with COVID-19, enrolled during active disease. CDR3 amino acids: CASSVADDNSYEQYF. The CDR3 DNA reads TGTGCCAGCAGCGTAGCTGATGACAACTCCTACGAGCAGTACTTC.